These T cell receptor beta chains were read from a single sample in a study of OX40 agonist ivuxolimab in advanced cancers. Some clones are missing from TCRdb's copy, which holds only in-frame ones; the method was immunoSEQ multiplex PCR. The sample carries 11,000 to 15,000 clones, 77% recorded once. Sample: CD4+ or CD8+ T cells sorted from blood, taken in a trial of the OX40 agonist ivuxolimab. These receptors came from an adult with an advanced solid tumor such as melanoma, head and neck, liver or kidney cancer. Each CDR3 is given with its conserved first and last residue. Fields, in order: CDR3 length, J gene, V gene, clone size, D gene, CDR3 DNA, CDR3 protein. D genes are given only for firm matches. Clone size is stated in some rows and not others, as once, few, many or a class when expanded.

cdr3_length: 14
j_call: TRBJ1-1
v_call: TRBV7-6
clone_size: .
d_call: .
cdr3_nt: TGTGCCAGCAGCTTAGGGCCCTTGAACACTGAAGCTTTCTTT
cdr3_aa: CASSLGPLNTEAFF

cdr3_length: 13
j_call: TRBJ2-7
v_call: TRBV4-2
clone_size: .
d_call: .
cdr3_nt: TGTGCCAGCAGCCAAGGGCAGGACTACGAGCAGTACTTC
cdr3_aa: CASSQGQDYEQYF

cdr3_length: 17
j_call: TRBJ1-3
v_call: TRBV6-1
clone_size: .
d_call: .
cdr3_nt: TGTGCCAGCAGTGAAGCGGTTTTAAGGTTCTCTGGAAACACCATATATTTT
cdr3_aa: CASSEAVLRFSGNTIYF

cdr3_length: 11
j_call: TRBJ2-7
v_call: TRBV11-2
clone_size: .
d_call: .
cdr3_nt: TGTGCCAGCAGCTTCCCCTACGAGCAGTACTTC
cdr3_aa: CASSFPYEQYF

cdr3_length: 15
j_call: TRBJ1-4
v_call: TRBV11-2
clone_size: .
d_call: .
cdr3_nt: TGTGCCAGCAGCTTAGTGGCCGCAACTAATGAAAAACTGTTTTTT
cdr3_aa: CASSLVAATNEKLFF

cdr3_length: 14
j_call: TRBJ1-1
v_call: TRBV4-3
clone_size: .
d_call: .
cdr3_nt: TGCGCCAGCAGCCAAGTGGGGGGGACGGCCGAAGCTTTCTTT
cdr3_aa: CASSQVGGTAEAFF

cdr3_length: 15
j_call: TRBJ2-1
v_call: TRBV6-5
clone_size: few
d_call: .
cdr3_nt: TGTGCCAGCAGTTACGGGGCGGGACCGTACAATGAGCAGTTCTTC
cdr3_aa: CASSYGAGPYNEQFF

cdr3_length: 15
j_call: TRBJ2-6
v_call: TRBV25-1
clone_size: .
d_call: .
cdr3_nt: TGTGCCAGCCAACGGGAAAGCTCTGGGGCCAACGTCCTGACTTTC
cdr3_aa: CASQRESSGANVLTF

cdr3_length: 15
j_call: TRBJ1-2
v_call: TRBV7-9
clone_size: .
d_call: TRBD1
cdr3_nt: TGTGCCAGCAGCGGATGGGACAGGGGGTGGTATGGCTACACCTTC
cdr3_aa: CASSGWDRGWYGYTF

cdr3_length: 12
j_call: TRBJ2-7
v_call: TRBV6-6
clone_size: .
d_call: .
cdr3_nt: TGTGCCAGCAGTTACCAGGGGTACGAGCAGTACTTC
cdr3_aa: CASSYQGYEQYF